This is a list of T cell receptor beta chains from one sample in a study of T cell responses to AZD1222 COVID-19 vaccine. Generated by immunoSEQ multiplex PCR, the TCRdb table keeps only in-frame clones and is missing some. The sample lists about 110,000 clones, under 95% occurring once. This specimen consisted of peripheral blood, obtained 28 days after the second AZD1222 dose. The source is an adult who received the AZD1222 COVID-19 vaccine. Both conserved end residues are part of each CDR3. D genes are given only for firm matches. Rows may omit the clone size; those that give it use once, few, many or a size class.

clone_size j_call v_call d_call cdr3_nt cdr3_aa
- TRBJ2-7 TRBV7-9 - TGTGCCAGCAGCTTTGGGCAGCCGTCCTACGAGCAGTACTTC CASSFGQPSYEQYF
once TRBJ2-5 TRBV7-2 - TGTGCCAGCAGCTTTAGGGGGAGACAAGAGACCCAGTACTTC CASSFRGRQETQYF
- TRBJ1-2 TRBV2 TRBD1 TGTGCCTGTCGGACAGGGCCTAACTATGGCTACACCTTC CACRTGPNYGYTF
- TRBJ1-6 TRBV5-5 - TGTGCCAGCAGAAGGACAGACTATAATTCACCCCTCCACTTT CASRRTDYNSPLHF
- TRBJ1-5 TRBV6-5 - TGTGCCAGCAGTCCTAATTTGGGCAATCAGCCCCAGCATTTT CASSPNLGNQPQHF
- TRBJ1-5 TRBV7-8 - TGTGCCAGCAGCTTAGCTCAGGGAGGTCAGCCCCAGCATTTT CASSLAQGGQPQHF
- TRBJ1-1 TRBV28 - TGTGCCAGCACCTCGGCAGGGAGCACTGAAGCTTTCTTT CASTSAGSTEAFF
- TRBJ1-6 TRBV19 - TGTGCCAGTAGCATCCCTCTCTCACCCCTCCACTTT CASSIPLSPLHF
few TRBJ1-1 TRBV12-3/TRBV12-4 - TGTGCCAGCAGTTTTCTAGGGGCCTCTGAAGCTTTCTTT CASSFLGASEAFF
- TRBJ2-7 TRBV7-9 - TGTGCCAGCAGCTCCCGGCTAAACCCTTACGAGCAGTACTTC CASSSRLNPYEQYF
- TRBJ1-3 TRBV27 - TGTGCCAGCAGTTTTCGGGAGAGAGGAAACACCATATATTTT CASSFRERGNTIYF
- TRBJ2-3 TRBV7-9 TRBD2 TGTGCCAGCAGCTTGACTAGCGGGGGGACTACGCAGTATTTT CASSLTSGGTTQYF
- TRBJ1-5 TRBV6-5 TRBD1 TGTGCCAGCAGACTCGGACAGGGAATATATCAGCCCCAGCATTTT CASRLGQGIYQPQHF
- TRBJ2-1 TRBV11-2 TRBD2 TGTGCCAGCAGCTTAGTAGGACTAGCGGGAGCAACGGGGGATGAGCAGTTCTTC CASSLVGLAGATGDEQFF
- TRBJ2-7 TRBV5-4 TRBD2 TGTGCCAGCAGCGACGGACTAGCGGGAGGATCCGAGCAGTACTTC CASSDGLAGGSEQYF
- TRBJ2-7 TRBV6-5 - TGTGCCAGCTCCGGGGCAACAATCTCCTACGAGCAGTACTTC CASSGATISYEQYF
- TRBJ2-7 TRBV2 - TGTGCCAGCAGCGCGGGCTACGAGCAGTACTTC CASSAGYEQYF
- TRBJ1-2 TRBV12-5 TRBD1 TGTGCTAGTGGTTTCGAACCGGGACAGAGGGATGGCTACACCTTC CASGFEPGQRDGYTF
- TRBJ2-5 TRBV28 - TGTGCCAGCAGTTGGGAGTCCGGCGACCAGTACTTC CASSWESGDQYF
- TRBJ1-2 TRBV6-1 - TGTGCCAGCAGTGAAAAAGGACATCGGAATGGCTACACCTTC CASSEKGHRNGYTF
- TRBJ1-5 TRBV12-5 - TGTGCTAGTGGTTTGGGCAGGGGACCTGATTATAGCAATCAGCCCCAGCATTTT CASGLGRGPDYSNQPQHF
- TRBJ1-2 TRBV5-6 - TGTGCCAGCAGAGAGATTCAGCATAACTATGGCTACACCTTC CASREIQHNYGYTF
- TRBJ1-2 TRBV19 TRBD1 TGTGCCAGTAGTATTTCGGGGACAGCGCCCTCGGGCTACACCTTC CASSISGTAPSGYTF
- TRBJ2-1 TRBV27 - TGTGCCAGCAGTTCGCGGTACAATGAGCAGTTCTTC CASSSRYNEQFF
once TRBJ2-7 TRBV28 - TGTGCCAGCAGTTTGCCGGACGGGCGATACGAGCAGTACTTC CASSLPDGRYEQYF
- TRBJ1-1 TRBV3-1/TRBV3-2 - TGTGCCAGCAGCCTCAATGTGGTTAACACTGAAGCTTTCTTT CASSLNVVNTEAFF
- TRBJ2-7 TRBV19 TRBD1 TGTGCCAGCAAGGGACAGGTGGGCTCCTACGAGCAGTACTTC CASKGQVGSYEQYF
- TRBJ2-6 TRBV19 - TGTGCCAGTAGTAAACGCAGCCGAACAGTCTCTGGGGCCAACGTCCTGACTTTC CASSKRSRTVSGANVLTF
- TRBJ2-1 TRBV5-6 - TGTGCCAGCAGCAAAGGGACTGCTTGGACGATTGAGCAGTTCTTC CASSKGTAWTIEQFF
- TRBJ2-7 TRBV5-5 TRBD1 TGTGCCAGCAGCGCGAGAGGACAGGGCTACTACGAGCAGTACTTC CASSARGQGYYEQYF
- TRBJ1-1 TRBV30 - TGTGCCGGCGGACAATCGATGAACACTGAAGCTTTCTTT CAGGQSMNTEAFF
once TRBJ1-1 TRBV20-1 - TGCAGTGCTAGTTTAGTTGACACTGAAGCTTTCTTT CSASLVDTEAFF
once TRBJ1-1 TRBV11-2 TRBD1 TGTGCCAGCAGCCCCCCGGGACAGGGCACTGAAGCTTTCTTT CASSPPGQGTEAFF
- TRBJ2-5 TRBV3-1/TRBV3-2 TRBD2 TGTGCCACGGGACTAGCGGGAGGCCAAGAGACCCAGTACTTC CATGLAGGQETQYF
- TRBJ1-2 TRBV9 - TGTGCCAGCAGCGTACAGGAGGAGTATGGCTACACCTTC CASSVQEEYGYTF
- TRBJ2-4 TRBV19 - TGTGCCAGTAGTATAGATAAGAGGACGGGAGACATTCAGTACTTC CASSIDKRTGDIQYF
few TRBJ2-1 TRBV30 TRBD2 TGTGCCTGGAGCGGCCTAGCGGGGTACAATGAGCAGTTCTTC CAWSGLAGYNEQFF
- TRBJ1-2 TRBV5-1 - TGCGCCAGCAGCTTGGAGGGATGGGGCCTTAACTATGGCTACACCTTC CASSLEGWGLNYGYTF
few TRBJ1-1 TRBV4-1 - TGCGCCAGCAGCCAAGGCTCTGGGGAACCTGAAGCTTTCTTT CASSQGSGEPEAFF
- TRBJ2-5 TRBV5-5 - TGTGCCAGCAACCTGGGACAAAGGCAACAAGAGACCCAGTACTTC CASNLGQRQQETQYF
- TRBJ1-1 TRBV18 - TGTGCCAGCTCACGTTTCCCCCCAGGGGAAACTGAAGCTTTCTTT CASSRFPPGETEAFF
- TRBJ2-6 TRBV2 - TGTGCCAGCGGGAGACAGTCCAACTCTGGGGCCAACGTCCTGACTTTC CASGRQSNSGANVLTF
- TRBJ1-1 TRBV10-1 TRBD1 TGCGCCAGCAGCCGGGGACAGAGGCAGAACACTGAAGCTTTCTTT CASSRGQRQNTEAFF
- TRBJ1-2 TRBV15 - TGTGCCACCAGCAGAGATCGGGGGGATGGCTACACCTTC CATSRDRGDGYTF
- TRBJ1-1 TRBV6-4 - TGTGCCAGCAGTGACTCGAGTCGGGGGTTGTCTGAAGCTTTCTTT CASSDSSRGLSEAFF
- TRBJ2-7 TRBV24-1 TRBD1 TGTGCCCCTGATGGACAGGGGTCCAGCGAGCAGTACTTC CAPDGQGSSEQYF
- TRBJ2-5 TRBV4-3 - TGCGCCAGCAGCCAAGATAGGGTCACGGGGGAGACCCAGTACTTC CASSQDRVTGETQYF
- TRBJ2-2 TRBV4-1 - TGCGCCAGCAGCCACTCACAGGGTTCGGGCACCGGGGAGCTGTTTTTT CASSHSQGSGTGELFF
once TRBJ1-4 TRBV13 - TGTGCCAGCAGCGACAGAGGGGGGGGAGCTTCGGAAAAACTGTTTTTT CASSDRGGGASEKLFF
few TRBJ2-1 TRBV6-5 TRBD2 TGTGCCAGCAGAGCCGGGGGGGGCGGTTTCAATGAGCAGTTCTTC CASRAGGGGFNEQFF
- TRBJ2-1 TRBV5-1 TRBD2 TGCGCCAGCAGCTCCGGGCTAGCGGGGGGCATTGCAAACAATGAGCAGTTCTTC CASSSGLAGGIANNEQFF
- TRBJ2-7 TRBV2 - TGTGCCAGCAGTGAGGGCCCCTTTAACCAAGGCGAGCAGTACTTC CASSEGPFNQGEQYF
- TRBJ1-1 TRBV3-1/TRBV3-2 - TGTGCCAGCAGCCAAGAAAGGGGTGGGAGCCGGAACACTGAAGCTTTCTTT CASSQERGGSRNTEAFF
- TRBJ1-6 TRBV5-1 - TGCGCCAGCAGCTTGGCCCCCCCACAGGGCCCTAATTCACCCCTCCACTTT CASSLAPPQGPNSPLHF
- TRBJ1-4 TRBV28 - TGTGCCAGCAGTTTGGTTGCGGTGAATGAAAAACTGTTTTTT CASSLVAVNEKLFF